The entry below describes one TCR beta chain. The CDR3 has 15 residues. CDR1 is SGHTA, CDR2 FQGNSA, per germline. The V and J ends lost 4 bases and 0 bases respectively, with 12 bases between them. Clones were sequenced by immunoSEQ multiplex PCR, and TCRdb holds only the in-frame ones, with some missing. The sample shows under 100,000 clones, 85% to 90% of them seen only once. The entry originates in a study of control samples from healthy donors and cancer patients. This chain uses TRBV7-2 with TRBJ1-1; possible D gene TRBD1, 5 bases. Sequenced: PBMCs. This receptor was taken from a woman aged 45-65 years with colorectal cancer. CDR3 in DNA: TGTGCCAGCAGCTGGGGGGGAGCGATGAACACTGAAGCTTTCTTT. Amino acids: CASSWGGAMNTEAFF.